Below are 7 T cell receptor beta chains sequenced from a single sample in a study of blood T cell repertoires in COVID-19. Libraries were prepared by immunoSEQ multiplex PCR; TCRdb keeps only in-frame clonotypes and omits some of them. The sample consists of over 250,000 clones, approximately 86% of them appearing once. The sample comprised peripheral blood. All receptors come from a woman in her 70s with COVID-19, enrolled during active disease.

This clone was seen once. The chain links TRBV5-6 to TRBJ2-6; possible D gene TRBD1, 5 bases. CDR1 is SGHDT and CDR2 is YYEEEE in the germline V gene. V lost 5 bases and J 0 bases, leaving 15 bases between the germline ends. The CDR3 covers 17 residues. The CDR3 is CASSRQMMSSGANVLTF. DNA of the CDR3: TGTGCCAGCAGTCGACAGATGATGAGCTCTGGGGCCAACGTCCTGACTTTC.

This chain links TRBV5-6 with TRBJ1-2; D is unresolved. The CDR3 loop spans 12 amino acids. Trimming shortened V by 5 bases and J by 5 bases, and 10 bases separated the two germline ends. Germline CDR1 SGHDT, CDR2 YYEEEE. CDR3 region: CASSRSLYGYTF. The DNA for the CDR3 is TGTGCCAGCAGTCGGTCCCTTTATGGCTACACCTTC. Filled out from reference TRBV5-6 and TRBJ1-2, the complete variable domain reads DAGVTQSPTHLIKTRGQQVTLRCSPKSGHDTVSWYQQALGQGPQFIFQYYEEEERQRGNFPDRFSGHQFPNYSSELNVNALLLGDSALYLCASSRSLYGYTFGSGTRLTVV.

The V call is TRBV28, the J call TRBJ1-2; 10 bases align to TRBD1. Per germline, CDR1 MDHEN and CDR2 SYDVKM. Trimming cost V 3 bases and J 3 bases; bases outside gene matches: 10. The CDR3 extends over 17 amino acids. The CDR3 loop is CASSFGYRDRGDYGYTF. The CDR3 nucleotides read TGTGCCAGCAGTTTTGGGTACCGGGACAGGGGAGACTATGGCTACACCTTC.

The chain links TRBV19 to TRBJ1-6; 8 positions agree with TRBD1. The CDR3 is 14 amino acids. The junction had 7 bases not matched to a gene; V was cut back by 6 bases and J by 9 bases. Germline values: CDR1 LNHDA, CDR2 SQIVND (reference sequence). This CDR3 reads CASREQGGGSPLHF. The CDR3 DNA reads as TGTGCCAGTAGAGAACAGGGGGGCGGTTCACCCCTCCACTTT.

The V gene is TRBV19, the J gene TRBJ2-5; D remains unclear. CDR3 length: 13 amino acids. From germline, CDR1 is LNHDA and CDR2 SQIVND (reference sequence). The germline V and J ends were trimmed by 2 bases and 5 bases, with 9 bases remaining between them. The CDR3 reads CASSISGGETQYF. DNA of the CDR3: TGTGCCAGTAGTATATCGGGTGGGGAGACCCAGTACTTC. Supplemented by reference TRBV19 and TRBJ2-5, the full variable domain reads DGGITQSPKYLFRKEGQNVTLSCEQNLNHDAMYWYRQDPGQGLRLIYYSQIVNDFQKGDIAEGYSVSREKKESFPLTVTSAQKNPTAFYLCASSISGGETQYFGPGTRLLVL.

This chain connects TRBV24-1 to TRBJ1-2; TRBD1 matches at 8 bases. This CDR3 is 18 amino acids long. V lost 6 bases to trimming and J lost 1 base; unmatched junction nucleotides: 15. From germline, CDR1 is KGHDR and CDR2 SFDVKD. CDR3 sequence reads: CATSNPIGGTGYNYGYTF. The CDR3 bases are TGTGCCACCAGTAATCCTATCGGCGGGACAGGTTATAACTATGGCTACACCTTC.

Ten or more counts support this clone. This chain links TRBV3-1 (or the pseudogene TRBV3-2) with TRBJ1-2; D is uncertain. V lost 4 bases and J 0 bases, leaving 21 bases between the germline ends. Germline CDR1 and CDR2: LGHDT and YNNKEL (reference sequence). CDR3 length: 18 amino acids. CDR3 coding DNA: TGTGCCAGCAGCCCCGTTCCGGTGGGAGGCCCAGCTAACTATGGCTACACCTTC. Translating gives CASSPVPVGGPANYGYTF.